The clone carrying this TCR beta chain was picked up many times. Its target is not known. This sample is part of a study of T cell clonality in common variable immunodeficiency. Overall study results and limits: TCRbeta clonality was increased in CVID versus healthy controls. Compared with controls, CVID subjects had fewer shared TCRbeta clones. Patient heterogeneity in the CVID cohort limited correlations between repertoire features and clinical complications.

Clones were sequenced by immunoSEQ multiplex PCR, and TCRdb holds only the in-frame ones, with some missing. This sample comprises under 45,000 clones, none seen once only. The receptor comes from a person aged 18 to 75 in good health. The sample taken for sequencing was peripheral blood mononuclear cells.

The DNA read from the CDR3 is TGTGCCAGCAGCCAAGGAGGGGACTACAATGAG. Translating gives CASSQGGDYNE. The entire CDR3 reads CASSQGGDYNEQFF. The V call is TRBV4-2, the J call TRBJ2-1; D tentatively fits TRBD1 or TRBD2 (5 bases each). Coverage ceases 3 residues before the CDR3 finishes, and the germline J gene fills in the end. The V gene's germline CDR1 is LGHNA and CDR2 YNFKEQ. The CDR3 is 14 residues long. Trimming took off 1 base at V and 3 bases at J, with 7 bases between the two ends.